The 31 T cell receptor beta chains below all came from one sample that was sequenced in a study of shared clonotypes between healthy human individuals. TCRdb's copy holds only in-frame clones and misses some; the assay was immunoSEQ multiplex PCR. The sample records millions of clones, 93% being singletons. Sequenced: naive CD4+ T cells from PBMCs. Subset reported: CD45RA+ positively selected. The receptors originated from a man aged 18 to 30 in good health. Some clones in this sample may be carry-over from other donors' samples.

V gene TRBV2 combines with J gene TRBJ2-7, with 7 bases aligning to TRBD2. Germline V lookup: CDR1 SNHLY, CDR2 FYNNEI. The V gene end was trimmed by 2 bases and the J gene end by 7 bases; junction bases not matched to a gene: 14. The CDR3 runs 16 residues. CDR3: CASSELGGGREGEQYF. The DNA for the CDR3 is TGTGCCAGCAGTGAACTCGGCGGTGGCAGGGAGGGAGAGCAGTACTTC.

The chain has TRBV30 and TRBJ1-1, with D maybe TRBD1 (6 bases). CDR3 length: 16 residues. Deletions cut 0 bases from V and 6 bases from J, with 20 bases between. Germline V gene data show CDR1 as GTSNPN and CDR2 as SVGIG (reference sequence). DNA of the CDR3: TGTGCCTGGAGTGTGTGGGGGGGCAGGGGAAGGCCTGAAGCTTTCTTT. As protein: CAWSVWGGRGRPEAFF.

This clone appeared a few times. The chain uses TRBV10-3 and TRBJ1-1; no firm D call. The CDR3 runs 12 residues. Germline CDR1 reads ENHRY; CDR2 reads SYGVKD. Trimming cost V 8 bases and J 4 bases, with 11 bases left between them. The CDR3: CAIRRIGTEAFF. CDR3 in DNA: TGTGCCATCCGACGGATAGGCACTGAAGCTTTCTTT.

The chain is built from TRBV6-5 and TRBJ1-5; D uncertain. The V gene's germline CDR1 is MNHEY and CDR2 SVGAGI. This CDR3 is 15 amino acids long. Trimming took 6 bases from V and 0 from J, leaving 12 bases between them. The CDR3 reads CASRLFRDSNQPQHF. CDR3 DNA sequence: TGTGCCAGCAGGCTTTTCAGAGATAGCAATCAGCCCCAGCATTTT.

Comment on this clone: Other DNA sequences in this specimen translate into the identical CDR3. This chain links TRBV28 with TRBJ2-7, with 10 nucleotides matching TRBD2. The CDR3 loop spans 19 amino acids. V gave up 5 bases and J gave up 1 base; unmatched junction bases: 17. The germline V gene has CDR1 MDHEN and CDR2 SYDVKM. CDR3 residues: CASSLKLGLAGDPSYEQYF. The DNA for the CDR3 is TGTGCCAGCAGTCTAAAACTGGGGCTAGCGGGGGATCCATCCTACGAGCAGTACTTC.

The rearrangement links TRBV19 to TRBJ2-7, with 10 positions matching TRBD2. Trimming removed 0 bases from V and 4 bases from J; junction bases left unmatched: 6. The CDR3 runs to 16 residues. The germline gives CDR1 LNHDA, CDR2 SQIVND (reference sequence). CDR3 region: CASSIDLTSGVYEQYF. The CDR3 nucleotides read TGTGCCAGTAGTATAGATCTCACTAGCGGGGTATACGAGCAGTACTTC.

This chain connects TRBV7-2 to TRBJ2-4, with D possibly being TRBD1 (6 bases). V was trimmed by 8 bases and J by 0 bases, leaving 8 bases between them. There are 13 residues in the CDR3. Germline CDR1 SGHTA, CDR2 FQGNSA. CDR3 in amino acids: CASLGAAKNIQYF. The CDR3 DNA sequence: TGTGCCAGCCTGGGGGCAGCCAAAAACATTCAGTACTTC.

This clone was observed a handful of times. V gene TRBV28 combines with J gene TRBJ1-5, with D possibly TRBD1 on 6 matching bases. CDR3 size: 17 residues. Trimming pared 4 bases from V and 4 bases from J, leaving 20 bases between. Looked up from germline, CDR1 is MDHEN and CDR2 is SYDVKM. CDR3 coding DNA: TGTGCCAGCAGTTCCTTCCTTAAGGGGGAAGGTAATCAGCCCCAGCATTTT. Amino acids: CASSSFLKGEGNQPQHF.

This sequence joins TRBV5-5 and TRBJ2-7, with 14 positions matching TRBD2. Germline CDR1 is SGHKS and CDR2 is YYEKEE (reference sequence). This CDR3 has 15 residues. V lost 4 bases and J lost 4; bases outside the gene matches: 4. CDR3 protein: CASSVGLAGVYEQYF. Written as DNA, the CDR3 is TGTGCCAGCAGCGTGGGACTAGCGGGAGTGTACGAGCAGTACTTC.

This clone was picked up one time. J is TRBJ2-7 and V is TRBV6-1; TRBD2 might be the D (5 bases). This CDR3 region has 11 residues. Looked up from germline, CDR1 is MNHNS and CDR2 is SASEGT. V lost 7 bases, J lost 3 bases, and 7 bases lay in between. CDR3 sequence reads: CASIRGYEQYF. The CDR3 DNA sequence: TGTGCCAGCATCCGGGGCTACGAGCAGTACTTC.

The chain links TRBV5-1 to TRBJ2-3; the D gene could be TRBD1 or TRBD2 (5 bases each). CDR3 length equals 15 residues. Trimming left V 4 bases short and J 1 base short, with 13 bases between. Germline V gene data show CDR1 as SGHRS and CDR2 as YFSETQ. CDR3 DNA sequence: TGCGCCAGCAGCACGGGACCTTCCCGCACAGATACGCAGTATTTT. Translation gives CASSTGPSRTDTQYF.

This rearrangement joins TRBV6-6 to TRBJ2-7; possible D gene TRBD1, 6 bases. The CDR3 covers 14 residues. Trimming removed 7 bases from V and 2 bases from J, with 15 bases in between. Germline V gene sequence: CDR1 MNHNY, CDR2 SVGAGI (reference sequence). The CDR3, as DNA: TGTGCCAGCATTACCCGGGACATCCCCTACGAGCAGTACTTC. This translates into CASITRDIPYEQYF.

The rearrangement uses TRBV5-1 and TRBJ1-4, with D maybe TRBD1 (5 bases). V was clipped by 0 bases and J by 7 bases, with 13 bases between them. CDR1 SGHRS and CDR2 YFSETQ come from the germline V gene. CDR3 length: 15 residues. Here the CDR3 reads CASSLGSGTVEKLFF. The CDR3, as DNA: TGCGCCAGCAGCTTGGGTTCAGGGACTGTTGAAAAACTGTTTTTT.

The chain joins TRBV7-3 to TRBJ2-1, with 9 bases aligning to TRBD2. CDR1 SGHTA and CDR2 FQGTGA come from the germline V gene. V shed 1 base, J shed 7 bases, and the junction held 11 bases outside the gene matches. The CDR3 consists of 17 residues. The CDR3 loop reads CASSLNRREGMRNEQFF. The DNA for the CDR3 is TGTGCCAGCAGCTTAAATCGGCGGGAGGGGATGAGGAATGAGCAGTTCTTC.

The V call is TRBV18, the J call TRBJ2-3; TRBD1 matches 8 bases. After removal of 3 bases from V and 3 bases from J, the junction contained 5 bases not matched to a gene. CDR3 length: 15 residues. Germline-derived CDR1 and CDR2 are KGHSH and LQKENI. The DNA of the CDR3 is TGTGCCAGCTCACCGGTACAGGGGGTTACAGATACGCAGTATTTT. Protein product: CASSPVQGVTDTQYF.

This chain connects TRBV7-8 to TRBJ2-1; TRBD2 matches at 16 bases. V gave up 0 bases and J gave up 13 bases; unmatched junction bases: 3. CDR3 length: 15 amino acids. Germline V CDR1 and CDR2: SGHVS, FQNEAQ. CDR3 amino acids: CASSLAGLAGGLQFF. The DNA for the CDR3 is TGTGCCAGCAGCTTAGCGGGACTAGCGGGAGGGCTTCAGTTCTTC.

This sequence joins TRBV5-1 and TRBJ1-2, with 7 bases matching TRBD1. Looked up from germline, CDR1 is SGHRS and CDR2 is YFSETQ. V shed 4 bases, J shed 4 bases, and the junction held 7 bases outside the gene matches. This CDR3 comprises 14 residues. The CDR3 region has the DNA TGCGCCAGCAGCCCGGGACAGTTGGGCTATGGCTACACCTTC. It encodes CASSPGQLGYGYTF.

This chain connects TRBV28 to TRBJ2-7, with 11 bases fitting TRBD2. Germline V gene sequence: CDR1 MDHEN, CDR2 SYDVKM. The CDR3 runs to 13 residues. The CDR3 region is CMVAGGPRVEQYF. The CDR3 DNA reads as TGTATGGTAGCGGGAGGGCCTAGGGTCGAGCAGTACTTC.

V is TRBV10-3 and J is TRBJ2-3; 11 bases align to TRBD2. The CDR3 consists of 15 residues. Germline lookup yields CDR1 ENHRY and CDR2 SYGVKD. V lost 6 bases, J lost 2 bases, and 4 bases stayed unmatched. Here the CDR3 reads CAIRETSGNTDTQYF. The CDR3 DNA reads as TGTGCCATCAGAGAGACTAGCGGGAACACAGATACGCAGTATTTT.

The V call is TRBV30, the J call TRBJ1-5; D is possibly TRBD1 (6 bases). The CDR3 is 15 amino acids. Germline CDR1 GTSNPN, CDR2 SVGIG (reference sequence). V gave up 2 bases and J gave up 2 bases, with 13 bases separating them. The CDR3 protein is CAWSSRGAGNQPQHF. CDR3 nucleotide sequence: TGTGCCTGGAGTTCCCGGGGGGCGGGCAATCAGCCCCAGCATTTT.

The chain employs TRBV6-5 and TRBJ1-1; TRBD1 is a possible D gene (5 bases). Trimming took off 6 bases at V and 3 bases at J, with 17 bases between the two ends. Germline loops: CDR1 MNHEY, CDR2 SVGAGI. There are 15 residues in the CDR3. The CDR3 bases are TGTGCCAGCAGCCCTAGTCCTTGGGGGGACACTGAAGCTTTCTTT. Residues: CASSPSPWGDTEAFF.

The V gene is TRBV6-1, the J gene TRBJ2-7; a possible D gene is TRBD1 (5 bases). Trimming pared 4 bases from V and 0 bases from J, leaving 13 bases between. Germline CDR1 MNHNS, CDR2 SASEGT. There are 15 residues in the CDR3. This CDR3 is CASSAQWTTSYEQYF. CDR3 in DNA: TGTGCCAGCAGTGCCCAGTGGACAACCTCCTACGAGCAGTACTTC.

This chain links TRBV19 with TRBJ1-1; no clear D gene. The germline V gene has CDR1 LNHDA and CDR2 SQIVND (reference sequence). With 7 bases removed from V and 1 base from J, the gap between germline ends came to 10 bases. The CDR3 spans 13 residues. The CDR3 sequence: CASNKASNTEAFF. The CDR3 DNA sequence: TGTGCCAGTAATAAGGCGTCGAACACTGAAGCTTTCTTT.

In the case of this clone: Other DNA sequences in the sample encode the same CDR3. V usage is TRBV19 and J usage is TRBJ1-2; D not resolved. Trimming cost V 0 bases and J 4 bases, with 6 bases left between them. Germline V CDR1 and CDR2: LNHDA, SQIVND (reference sequence). This CDR3 has 13 amino acids. The CDR3 region has the DNA TGTGCCAGTAGTATAGAACGGGGCTATGGCTACACCTTC. Translating it yields CASSIERGYGYTF.

This chain uses TRBV2 with TRBJ1-6; 9 bases fit TRBD1. Germline CDR1 and CDR2: SNHLY and FYNNEI. V shed 10 bases, J shed 7 bases, and the junction held 5 bases outside the gene matches. The CDR3 consists of 13 residues. Written as DNA, the CDR3 is TGTGCCATACAGGGACAGGGCAATTCACCCCTCCACTTT. Translation: CAIQGQGNSPLHF. Using reference TRBV2 and TRBJ1-6 for the parts outside the CDR3, the full variable domain is EPEVTQTPSHQVTQMGQEVILRCVPISNHLYFYWYRQILGQKVEFLVSFYNNEISEKSEIFDDQFSVERPDGSNFTLKIRSTKLEDSAMYFCAIQGQGNSPLHFGNGTRLTVT.

For this clone: At the DNA level, this CDR3 is encoded by other sequences in the same sample as well. CDR3 region: CAWSVETQYF. The CDR3 DNA is TGTGCCTGGAGCGTCGAGACCCAGTACTTC. The chain joins TRBV30 to TRBJ2-5; D is unclear. CDR1 and CDR2 from the germline V gene are GTSNPN and SVGIG (reference sequence). Trimming pared 3 bases from V and 5 bases from J, leaving 4 bases between. CDR3 size: 10 residues.

V gene TRBV7-9 combines with J gene TRBJ2-1, with D perhaps being TRBD1 or TRBD2 (7 bases each). Germline lookup yields CDR1 SEHNR and CDR2 FQNEAQ (reference sequence). Trimming cost V 5 bases and J 10 bases, with 18 bases left between them. CDR3 size: 14 residues. DNA of the CDR3: TGTGCCAGCAGCCGACCCAGGGGGGGCCTGGAGCAGTTCTTC. It translates to CASSRPRGGLEQFF.

J is TRBJ2-7 and V is TRBV6-5, with D uncertain. The CDR3 sequence is 13 residues long. V was shortened by 6 bases and J by 5 bases, with 14 bases between the two germline ends. Germline CDR1 is MNHEY and CDR2 is SVGAGI. The CDR3 region is CASRPRLLHEQYF. The CDR3 nucleotides are TGTGCCAGCAGACCCAGACTCCTCCACGAGCAGTACTTC.

The rearrangement joins TRBV5-6 to TRBJ1-2; the D is unclear. The CDR3 contains 12 residues. Germline values: CDR1 SGHDT, CDR2 YYEEEE. V lost 1 base and J lost 4, with 5 bases in between. CDR3 in amino acids: CASSLRTYGYTF. The CDR3 nucleotides are TGTGCCAGCAGCTTGAGGACCTATGGCTACACCTTC.

The V gene is TRBV7-3, the J gene TRBJ2-5, with D possibly being TRBD2 (5 bases). The CDR3 runs to 16 residues. The germline V and J ends were trimmed by 1 base and 1 base, with 13 bases remaining between them. CDR1 and CDR2 (germline): SGHTA, FQGTGA. CDR3: CASSLSSRAGQETQYF. The DNA of the CDR3 is TGTGCCAGCAGCTTAAGTTCAAGGGCGGGCCAAGAGACCCAGTACTTC. Full variable domain (missing parts from reference TRBV7-3 and TRBJ2-5): GAGVSQTPSNKVTEKGKYVELRCDPISGHTALYWYRQSLGQGPEFLIYFQGTGAADDSGLPNDRFFAVRPEGSVSTLKIQRTERGDSAVYLCASSLSSRAGQETQYFGPGTRLLVL.

This clone showed up just a few times. The chain joins TRBV30 to TRBJ1-1, with no clear D. Germline loops: CDR1 GTSNPN, CDR2 SVGIG (reference sequence). Trimming took off 0 bases at V and 6 bases at J, with 14 bases between the two ends. The CDR3 covers 14 residues. The CDR3 region is CAWSVSAVNAEAFF. The CDR3 region has the DNA TGTGCCTGGAGTGTATCCGCGGTCAACGCTGAAGCTTTCTTT.